These 26 T cell receptor beta chains were sequenced from one sample in a study of blood T cell repertoires in COVID-19. Generated by immunoSEQ multiplex PCR, the TCRdb table keeps only in-frame clones and is missing some. The sample has around 140,000 clones; around 81% are singletons. Input material: peripheral blood. The receptors were gathered from a woman in her fifties or sixties with active or convalescent COVID-19.

The genes are TRBV7-2 and TRBJ2-2; no clear D gene. Germline values: CDR1 SGHTA, CDR2 FQGNSA. The CDR3 is 13 amino acids. The germline V and J ends were trimmed by 3 bases and 7 bases, with 9 bases remaining between them. The CDR3 region has the DNA TGTGCCAGCAGCTTCCAAGAGCACGGGGAGCTGTTTTTT. Protein sequence: CASSFQEHGELFF.

The CDR3 is CASSPTSGQETQYF. CDR3 DNA sequence: TGTGCCAGCTCGCCTACTAGCGGCCAAGAGACCCAGTACTTC. The chain is built from TRBV18 and TRBJ2-5; 8 positions agree with TRBD2. CDR3 length: 14 residues. Trimming at V came to 6 bases and at J to 1 base, leaving 4 bases not matched to a gene. Germline V gives CDR1 KGHSH, CDR2 LQKENI. Variable domain in full (rest from reference TRBV18 and TRBJ2-5): NAGVMQNPRHLVRRRGQEARLRCSPMKGHSHVYWYRQLPEEGLKFMVYLQKENIIDESGMPKERFSAEFPKEGPSILRIQQVVRGDSAAYFCASSPTSGQETQYFGPGTRLLVL.

The CDR3 DNA follows: TGTGCCAGTCGACAGGGCCCAGGGGAGACCCAGTACTTC. Translating gives CASRQGPGETQYF. The rearrangement links TRBV2 to TRBJ2-5, with 7 bases lining up with TRBD1. This CDR3 has 13 residues. CDR1 is SNHLY, CDR2 FYNNEI, per germline. V was pared by 9 bases and J by 5 bases, with 9 bases of the junction left unmatched.

The chain joins TRBV9 to TRBJ1-3; D is undetermined. The V gene's germline CDR1 is SGDLS and CDR2 YYNGEE. The CDR3 consists of 15 residues. The V gene lost 0 bases and the J gene lost 4 bases, with 11 bases spanning the gap. CDR3 nucleotides: TGTGCCAGCAGCGTAGGAGGGTTGGAAGGAAACACCATATATTTT. Its translation: CASSVGGLEGNTIYF. The full variable domain, in which reference TRBV9 and TRBJ1-3 provide the parts outside the CDR3, is DSGVTQTPKHLITATGQRVTLRCSPRSGDLSVYWYQQSLDQGLQFLIQYYNGEERAKGNILERFSAQQFPDLHSELNLSSLELGDSALYFCASSVGGLEGNTIYFGEGSWLTVV.

The rearrangement joins TRBV28 to TRBJ2-1; TRBD2 might be the D (6 bases). V lost 3 bases to trimming and J lost 4 bases, with 10 bases between them. The CDR3 consists of 14 residues. Germline CDR1 is MDHEN and CDR2 is SYDVKM. Written as DNA, the CDR3 is TGTGCCAGCAGTTTCGTAGCGGATTACAATGAGCAGTTCTTC. Translated: CASSFVADYNEQFF.

V usage is TRBV7-9 and J usage is TRBJ1-3; a weak D match, TRBD1 (6 bases). V lost 4 bases, J lost 0 bases, and 13 bases lay in between. CDR3 length: 16 amino acids. CDR1 SEHNR and CDR2 FQNEAQ come from the germline V gene (reference sequence). CDR3 DNA sequence: TGTGCCAGCAGCTACGGTGAGGGGGACTCTGGAAACACCATATATTTT. Amino acids: CASSYGEGDSGNTIYF.

This chain joins TRBV19 and TRBJ1-5; D not resolved. Germline CDR1 LNHDA, CDR2 SQIVND (reference sequence). The CDR3 covers 13 residues. V lost 1 base, J lost 3 bases, and 4 bases lay in between. CDR3 residues: CASSIVLNQPQHF. CDR3 nucleotides: TGTGCCAGTAGTATAGTCCTCAATCAGCCCCAGCATTTT.

The V call is TRBV9, the J call TRBJ1-3, with D unresolved. V gave up 6 bases and J gave up 1 base, with 11 bases separating them. The CDR3 length is 14 residues. The germline V gene has CDR1 SGDLS and CDR2 YYNGEE. In DNA form, the CDR3 reads TGTGCCAGCAACCCTGACGGGTCTGGAAACACCATATATTTT. It translates to CASNPDGSGNTIYF.

The count of this clone is one. The V and J genes are TRBV7-2 and TRBJ1-6; TRBD1 matches at 11 bases. Germline lookup yields CDR1 SGHTA and CDR2 FQGNSA. V shed 4 bases, J shed 9 bases, and the junction held 5 bases outside the gene matches. This CDR3 is built from 15 residues. The CDR3 sequence is CASSSGQGAISPLHF. DNA of the CDR3: TGTGCCAGCAGCTCAGGACAGGGGGCAATTTCACCCCTCCACTTT.

This chain uses TRBV6-1 with TRBJ1-5, with D possibly being TRBD1 (5 bases). V lost 2 bases, J lost 7 bases, and 21 bases lay in between. This CDR3 contains 17 residues. CDR1 is MNHNS and CDR2 is SASEGT in the germline V gene. The CDR3 reads CASSELTRTKGRQPQHF. The CDR3 region has the DNA TGTGCCAGCAGTGAATTAACCCGGACAAAGGGTAGGCAGCCCCAGCATTTT.

The chain recombines TRBV29-1 with TRBJ2-7; the match to TRBD1 covers 12 bases. The CDR3 spans 13 residues. The germline CDR1 and CDR2 sequences are SQVTM and ANQGSEA. V lost 6 bases and J lost 6; bases outside the gene matches: 6. In nucleotides, the CDR3 is TGCAGCGTAAACGGGGACAGGGGGCCCGAGCAGTACTTC. This encodes CSVNGDRGPEQYF.

V usage is TRBV28 and J usage is TRBJ2-7; weak D call: TRBD2 (5 bases). V lost 1 base to trimming and J lost 2 bases, with 9 bases between them. Germline assignment: CDR1 MDHEN and CDR2 SYDVKM. The CDR3 has 14 residues. CDR3 region: CASSLSRGPYEQYF. As DNA, the CDR3 is TGTGCCAGCAGTTTATCCCGCGGGCCCTACGAGCAGTACTTC.

This chain connects TRBV19 to TRBJ2-1; D is ambiguous. Trimming cost V 7 bases and J 9 bases, with 19 bases left between them. The germline V gene has CDR1 LNHDA and CDR2 SQIVND (reference sequence). This CDR3 comprises 14 residues. Here the CDR3 DNA reads TGTGCCAGTACCACTCCGGGTCTCGTTATTGAGCAGTTCTTC. Encoded protein: CASTTPGLVIEQFF.

In this sample, this clone turned up once. This chain connects TRBV3-1 (or the pseudogene TRBV3-2) to TRBJ2-7; 13 bases line up with TRBD2. The CDR3 runs to 18 residues. Germline-derived CDR1 and CDR2 are LGHDT and YNNKEL (reference sequence). Trimming removed 1 base from V and 1 base from J; junction bases left unmatched: 7. The CDR3 bases are TGTGCCAGCAGCCAAGCCGGGACTAGCGGGACCTTTTCCTACGAGCAGTACTTC. Protein sequence: CASSQAGTSGTFSYEQYF.

V is TRBV15 and J is TRBJ2-7; possible D gene TRBD2, 6 bases. This CDR3 has 14 amino acids. V shed 4 bases and J shed 3 bases, with 13 bases lying between them. CDR1 is LNHNV, CDR2 YYDKDF, per germline (reference sequence). CDR3 DNA: TGTGCCACCAGCATGGACTATCAGGGCTACGAGCAGTACGTC. It specifies CATSMDYQGYEQYV.

The chain uses TRBV2 and TRBJ1-5; TRBD1 is a possible D gene (6 bases). This CDR3 spans 15 amino acids. Germline V gene data show CDR1 as SNHLY and CDR2 as FYNNEI. Trimming took off 7 bases at V and 2 bases at J, with 15 bases between the two ends. CDR3: CASTLQGPGNQPQHF. Here the CDR3 DNA reads TGTGCCAGCACCCTACAGGGTCCCGGCAATCAGCCCCAGCATTTT.

The V call is TRBV2, the J call TRBJ2-2; TRBD2 agrees at 11 bases. In germline, CDR1 is SNHLY, CDR2 FYNNEI. With V trimmed by 5 bases and J by 5 bases, 4 bases remained unmatched. The CDR3 has 15 residues. The CDR3 reads CASSILAGDTGELFF. The CDR3 region has the DNA TGTGCCAGCAGTATACTAGCGGGAGATACCGGGGAGCTGTTTTTT.

The count of this clone is one. This chain joins TRBV11-2 and TRBJ2-1, with 11 nucleotides matching TRBD2. The CDR3 covers 16 residues. Trimming cost V 1 base and J 4 bases; bases outside gene matches: 3. Germline lookup yields CDR1 SGHAT and CDR2 FQNNGV. The CDR3 loop is CASSLVAGGRYNEQFF. As DNA, the CDR3 is TGTGCCAGCAGCTTAGTAGCGGGGGGGCGTTACAATGAGCAGTTCTTC.

The chain has TRBV5-1 and TRBJ2-1; 8 bases line up with TRBD1. Germline lookup yields CDR1 SGHRS and CDR2 YFSETQ. The CDR3 contains 15 residues. Unmatched junction bases numbered 9, after V lost 4 bases and J lost 6 bases. CDR3 DNA sequence: TGCGCCAGCAGCATCGACAGGGGTTTTGGCAATGAGCAGTTCTTC. Protein sequence: CASSIDRGFGNEQFF.

This clone has a single count. This sequence joins TRBV5-1 and TRBJ2-3; D is possibly TRBD1 (6 bases). The CDR3 extends over 15 amino acids. CDR1 and CDR2 from the germline V gene are SGHRS and YFSETQ. The V gene lost 0 bases and the J gene lost 0 bases, with 8 bases spanning the gap. CDR3 residues: CASSLVDRSTDTQYF. The CDR3 nucleotides read TGCGCCAGCAGCTTGGTCGACAGGAGCACAGATACGCAGTATTTT.

V usage is TRBV6-5 and J usage is TRBJ1-1; 7 nucleotides match TRBD1. The CDR3 is 13 residues long. Trimming at V came to 7 bases and at J to 3 bases, leaving 5 bases not matched to a gene. CDR1 MNHEY and CDR2 SVGAGI come from the germline V gene. The CDR3 nucleotides are TGTGCCAGCAACTTACAGGGGCACACTGAAGCTTTCTTT. This codes for CASNLQGHTEAFF.

The J gene is TRBJ2-6, the V gene TRBV5-1; tentative D call: TRBD1 (5 bases). The CDR3 has 16 residues. Between the trimmed V and J ends, which lost 3 bases and 2 bases, there was a span of 12 bases. CDR1 is SGHRS, CDR2 YFSETQ, per germline. Written as DNA, the CDR3 is TGCGCCAGCAGCTCGTACCCAGGGACTGGGGCCAACGTCCTGACTTTC. Amino acids: CASSSYPGTGANVLTF.

This clone has just one count. The rearrangement links TRBV27 to TRBJ1-4, with D possibly being TRBD1 (6 bases). The CDR3 spans 15 residues. The germline V gene encodes CDR1 MNHEY and CDR2 SMNVEV (reference sequence). V dropped 0 bases and J dropped 8 bases, with 13 bases sitting between them. The CDR3 DNA reads TGTGCCAGCAGTTTATCGTGGGGGCTAGGGGAAAAACTGTTTTTT. Amino acid sequence: CASSLSWGLGEKLFF. The full variable domain, with the rest looked up from reference TRBV27 and TRBJ1-4, is EAQVTQNPRYLITVTGKKLTVTCSQNMNHEYMSWYRQDPGLGLRQIYYSMNVEVTDKGDVPEGYKVSRKEKRNFPLILESPSPNQTSLYFCASSLSWGLGEKLFFGSGTQLSVL.

On this clone: This CDR3 is also generated by other DNA sequences in the sample. The chain is built from TRBV19 and TRBJ1-1; D perhaps matches TRBD1 (5 bases). The CDR3 is 14 residues long. The V and J ends lost 2 bases and 1 base respectively, with 8 bases between them. Germline-derived CDR1 and CDR2 are LNHDA and SQIVND (reference sequence). CDR3 nucleotides: TGTGCCAGTAGTATACGTCAGGGGAACACTGAAGCTTTCTTT. It translates to CASSIRQGNTEAFF.

V usage is TRBV28 and J usage is TRBJ2-1; a possible D gene is TRBD1 (6 bases). The V end was cut by 8 bases, the J end by 0 bases, with 11 bases between. The CDR3 totals 14 residues. Germline CDR1 MDHEN, CDR2 SYDVKM. CDR3 residues: CASVDRTSYNEQFF. The DNA for the CDR3 is TGTGCCAGCGTAGACAGGACCTCCTACAATGAGCAGTTCTTC.

This chain links TRBV4-2 with TRBJ2-7, with D possibly TRBD1 on 5 matching bases. The length of the CDR3 is 15 residues. V was pared by 0 bases and J by 0 bases, with 9 bases between. Germline-derived CDR1 and CDR2 are LGHNA and YNFKEQ. As DNA, the CDR3 is TGTGCCAGCAGCCAAGATCTGGACAACTCCTACGAGCAGTACTTC. Its protein is CASSQDLDNSYEQYF.